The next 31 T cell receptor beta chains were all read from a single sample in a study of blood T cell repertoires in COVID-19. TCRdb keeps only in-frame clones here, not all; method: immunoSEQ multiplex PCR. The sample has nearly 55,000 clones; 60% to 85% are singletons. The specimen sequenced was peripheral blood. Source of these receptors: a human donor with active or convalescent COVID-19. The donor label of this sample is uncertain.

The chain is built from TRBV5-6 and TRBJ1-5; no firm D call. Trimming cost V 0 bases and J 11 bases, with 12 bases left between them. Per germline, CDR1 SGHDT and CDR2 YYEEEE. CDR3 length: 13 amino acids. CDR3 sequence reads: CASSLAHDMTQHF. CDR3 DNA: TGTGCCAGCAGCTTGGCCCACGACATGACCCAGCATTTT.

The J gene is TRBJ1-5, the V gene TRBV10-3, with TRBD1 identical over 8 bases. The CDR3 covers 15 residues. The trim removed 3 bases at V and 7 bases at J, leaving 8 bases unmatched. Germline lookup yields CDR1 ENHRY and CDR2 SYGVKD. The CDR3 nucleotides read TGTGCCATCAGTGACCCCGGACAGGGCGGACAGCCCCAGCATTTT. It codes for CAISDPGQGGQPQHF.

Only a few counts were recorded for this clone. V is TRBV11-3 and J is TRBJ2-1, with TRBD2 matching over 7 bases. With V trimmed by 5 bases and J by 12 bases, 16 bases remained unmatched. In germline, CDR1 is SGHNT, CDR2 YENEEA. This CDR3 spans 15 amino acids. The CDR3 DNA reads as TGTGCCAGCAGCCCCGGGAGCGGGATAGGGCTGGGGCAGTTCTTC. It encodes CASSPGSGIGLGQFF.

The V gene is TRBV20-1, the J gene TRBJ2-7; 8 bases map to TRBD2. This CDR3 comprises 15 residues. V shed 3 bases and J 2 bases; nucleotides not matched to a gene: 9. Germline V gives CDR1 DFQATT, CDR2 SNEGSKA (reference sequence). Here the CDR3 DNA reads TGCAGTGCTAGTCCAAATAGCGGGACCGCCTACGAGCAGTACTTC. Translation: CSASPNSGTAYEQYF.

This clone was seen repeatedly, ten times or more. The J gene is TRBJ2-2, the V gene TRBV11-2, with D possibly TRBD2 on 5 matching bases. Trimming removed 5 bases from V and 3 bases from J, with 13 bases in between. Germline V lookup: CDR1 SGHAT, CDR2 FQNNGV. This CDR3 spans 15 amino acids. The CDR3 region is CASSLSGLDTGELFF. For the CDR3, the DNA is TGTGCCAGCAGCCTTAGTGGACTGGACACCGGGGAGCTGTTTTTT.

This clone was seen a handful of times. CDR3 sequence reads: CASSKPGGGETQYF. CDR3 DNA: TGTGCCAGCAGCAAACCCGGGGGGGGAGAGACCCAGTACTTC. The chain joins TRBV28 to TRBJ2-5; 8 nucleotides agree with TRBD2. The V gene's germline CDR1 is MDHEN and CDR2 SYDVKM. Germline trimming cut 6 bases from V and 4 bases from J; bases unmatched to any gene: 7. The CDR3 is 14 residues long.

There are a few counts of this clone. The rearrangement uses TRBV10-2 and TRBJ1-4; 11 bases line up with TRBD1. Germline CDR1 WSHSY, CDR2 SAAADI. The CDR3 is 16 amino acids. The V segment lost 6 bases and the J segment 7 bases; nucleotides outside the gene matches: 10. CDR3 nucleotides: TGCGCCAGCAGGGGGGACAGGGGGACCGGTGGTGAAAAACTGTTTTTT. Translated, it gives CASRGDRGTGGEKLFF.

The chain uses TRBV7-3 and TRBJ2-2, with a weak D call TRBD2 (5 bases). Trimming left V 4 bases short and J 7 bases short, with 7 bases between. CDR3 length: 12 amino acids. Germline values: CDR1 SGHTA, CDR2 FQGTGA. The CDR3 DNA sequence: TGTGCCAGCAGCTACGGAGGCGGGGAGCTGTTTTTT. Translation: CASSYGGGELFF. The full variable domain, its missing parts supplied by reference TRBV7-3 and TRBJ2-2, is GAGVSQTPSNKVTEKGKYVELRCDPISGHTALYWYRQSLGQGPEFLIYFQGTGAADDSGLPNDRFFAVRPEGSVSTLKIQRTERGDSAVYLCASSYGGGELFFGEGSRLTVL.

The CDR3 bases are TGTGCCAGCAGCGTAGTGGACACGAACACCGGGGAGCTGTTTTTT. Translated: CASSVVDTNTGELFF. This chain joins TRBV9 and TRBJ2-2; perhaps TRBD1 as D (5 bases). Trimming shortened V by 0 bases and J by 0 bases, and 6 bases separated the two germline ends. This CDR3 is 15 amino acids long. Germline CDR1 SGDLS, CDR2 YYNGEE.

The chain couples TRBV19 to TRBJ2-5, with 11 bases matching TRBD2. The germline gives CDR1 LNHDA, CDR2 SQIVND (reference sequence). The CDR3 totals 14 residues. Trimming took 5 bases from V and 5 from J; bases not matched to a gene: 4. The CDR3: CASSFSSGRETQYF. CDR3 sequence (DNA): TGTGCCAGTAGTTTCTCTAGCGGGAGGGAGACCCAGTACTTC.

CDR3: CASSPGQEPYNEQFF. As DNA, the CDR3 is TGTGCCAGCAGCCCCGGACAGGAACCCTACAATGAGCAGTTCTTC. The chain carries TRBV11-2 and TRBJ2-1; 7 bases map to TRBD1. This CDR3 is 15 amino acids long. The germline V gene encodes CDR1 SGHAT and CDR2 FQNNGV. J lost 2 bases, V lost 5 bases, and 6 bases had no gene match. Drawing the rest from reference TRBV11-2 and TRBJ2-1, the complete variable domain is EAGVAQSPRYKIIEKRQSVAFWCNPISGHATLYWYQQILGQGPKLLIQFQNNGVVDDSQLPKDRFSAERLKGVDSTLKIQPAKLEDSAVYLCASSPGQEPYNEQFFGPGTRLTVL.

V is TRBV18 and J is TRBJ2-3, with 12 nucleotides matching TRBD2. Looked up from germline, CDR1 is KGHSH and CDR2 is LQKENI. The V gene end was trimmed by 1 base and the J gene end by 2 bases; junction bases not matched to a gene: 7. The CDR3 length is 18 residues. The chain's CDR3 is CASSPRPTSGRPTDTQYF. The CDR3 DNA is TGTGCCAGCTCACCACGCCCTACTAGCGGGAGGCCCACAGATACGCAGTATTTT.

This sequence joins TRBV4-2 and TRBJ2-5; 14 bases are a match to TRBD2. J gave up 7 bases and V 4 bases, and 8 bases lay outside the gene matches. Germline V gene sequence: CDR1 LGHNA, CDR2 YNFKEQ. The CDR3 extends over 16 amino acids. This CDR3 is CASSLNLGLAGGTQYF. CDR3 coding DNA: TGTGCCAGCAGCCTGAACCTCGGACTAGCGGGAGGGACCCAGTACTTC.

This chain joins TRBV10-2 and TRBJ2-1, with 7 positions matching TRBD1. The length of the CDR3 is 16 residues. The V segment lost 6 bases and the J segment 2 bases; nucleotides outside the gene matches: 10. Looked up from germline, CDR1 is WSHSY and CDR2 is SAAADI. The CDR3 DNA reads TGCGCCAGCAGACCTGCACAGGGGTCCCCCTACAATGAGCAGTTCTTC. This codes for CASRPAQGSPYNEQFF.

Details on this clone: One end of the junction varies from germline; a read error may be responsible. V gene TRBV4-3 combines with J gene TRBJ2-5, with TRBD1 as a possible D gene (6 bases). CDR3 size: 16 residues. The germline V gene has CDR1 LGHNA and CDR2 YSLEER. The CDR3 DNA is TGCGCCAGCAGCCAATTCAGGGGCGCGAACCAGGAGACCCAGTACTTC. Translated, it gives CASSQFRGANQETQYF.

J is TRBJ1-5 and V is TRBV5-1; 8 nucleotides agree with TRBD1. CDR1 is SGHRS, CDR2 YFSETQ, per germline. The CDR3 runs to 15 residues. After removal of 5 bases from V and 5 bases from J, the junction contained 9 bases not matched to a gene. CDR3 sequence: CASSLSTGGDQPQHF. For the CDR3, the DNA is TGCGCCAGCAGTTTATCAACAGGGGGGGATCAGCCCCAGCATTTT.

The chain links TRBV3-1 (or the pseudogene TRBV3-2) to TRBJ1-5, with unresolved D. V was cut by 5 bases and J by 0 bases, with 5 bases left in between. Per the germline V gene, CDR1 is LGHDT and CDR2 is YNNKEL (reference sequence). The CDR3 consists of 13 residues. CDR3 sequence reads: CASSFSSNQPQHF. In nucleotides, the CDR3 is TGTGCCAGCAGCTTCAGTAGCAATCAGCCCCAGCATTTT.

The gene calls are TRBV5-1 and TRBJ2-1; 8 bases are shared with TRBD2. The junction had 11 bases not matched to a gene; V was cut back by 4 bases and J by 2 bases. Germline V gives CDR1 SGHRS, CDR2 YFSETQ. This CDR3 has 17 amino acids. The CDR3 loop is CASSTSLTSAAYNEQFF. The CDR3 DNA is TGCGCCAGCAGCACCTCACTGACTAGCGCGGCCTACAATGAGCAGTTCTTC.

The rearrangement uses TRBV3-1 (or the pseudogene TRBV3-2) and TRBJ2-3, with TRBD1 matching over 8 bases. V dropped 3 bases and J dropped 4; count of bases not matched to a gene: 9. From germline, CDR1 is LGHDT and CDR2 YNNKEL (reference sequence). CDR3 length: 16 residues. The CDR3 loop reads CASSHLTGDNADTQYF. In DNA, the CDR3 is TGTGCCAGCAGCCACCTGACAGGGGATAATGCAGATACGCAGTATTTT.

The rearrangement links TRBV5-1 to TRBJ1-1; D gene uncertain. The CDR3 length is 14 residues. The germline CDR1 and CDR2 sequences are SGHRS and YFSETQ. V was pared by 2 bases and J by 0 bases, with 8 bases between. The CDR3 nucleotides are TGCGCCAGCAGCTTACAGCCTATGAACACTGAAGCTTTCTTT. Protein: CASSLQPMNTEAFF. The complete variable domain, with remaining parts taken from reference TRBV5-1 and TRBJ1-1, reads KAGVTQTPRYLIKTRGQQVTLSCSPISGHRSVSWYQQTPGQGLQFLFEYFSETQRNKGNFPGRFSGRQFSNSRSEMNVSTLELGDSALYLCASSLQPMNTEAFFGQGTRLTVV.

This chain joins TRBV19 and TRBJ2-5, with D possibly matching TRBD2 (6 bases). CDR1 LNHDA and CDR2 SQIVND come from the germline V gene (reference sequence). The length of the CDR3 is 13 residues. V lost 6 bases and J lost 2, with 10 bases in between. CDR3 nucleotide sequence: TGTGCCAGTAGAACGGAGGGACAAGAGACCCAGTACTTC. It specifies CASRTEGQETQYF.

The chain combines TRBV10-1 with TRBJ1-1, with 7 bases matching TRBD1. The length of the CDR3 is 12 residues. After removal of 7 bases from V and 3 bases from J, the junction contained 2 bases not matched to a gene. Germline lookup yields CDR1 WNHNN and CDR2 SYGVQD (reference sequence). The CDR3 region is CASKTGDTEAFF. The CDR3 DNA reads TGCGCCAGCAAAACAGGGGACACTGAAGCTTTCTTT.

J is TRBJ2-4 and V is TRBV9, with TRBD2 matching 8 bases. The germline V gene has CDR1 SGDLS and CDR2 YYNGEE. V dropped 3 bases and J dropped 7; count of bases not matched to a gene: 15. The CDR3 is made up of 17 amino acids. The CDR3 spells CASSAGAGEGTRNIQYF. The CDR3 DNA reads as TGTGCCAGCAGCGCCGGAGCGGGAGAAGGAACCAGGAACATTCAGTACTTC.

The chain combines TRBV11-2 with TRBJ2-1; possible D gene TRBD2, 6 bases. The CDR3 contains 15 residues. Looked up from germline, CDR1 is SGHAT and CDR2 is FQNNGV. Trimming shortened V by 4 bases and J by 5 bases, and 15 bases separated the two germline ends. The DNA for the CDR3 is TGTGCCAGCAGCTCGGTGACTAGTCCCCACAATGAGCAGTTCTTC. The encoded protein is CASSSVTSPHNEQFF.

The CDR3 coding sequence is TGTGCCAGCAGCCCGGGACTAGCGGGAGGGATTTTCCAAGAGACCCAGTACTTC. It yields the protein CASSPGLAGGIFQETQYF. The V call is TRBV28, the J call TRBJ2-5, with 16 bases matching TRBD2. V was clipped by 6 bases and J by 1 base; unmatched bases: 8. The CDR3 loop spans 18 amino acids. In germline, CDR1 is MDHEN, CDR2 SYDVKM.

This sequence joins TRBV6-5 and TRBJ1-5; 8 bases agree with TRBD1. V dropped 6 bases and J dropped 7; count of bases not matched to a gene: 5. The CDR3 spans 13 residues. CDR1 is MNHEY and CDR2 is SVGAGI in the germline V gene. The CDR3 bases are TGTGCCAGCAGCGACAGGGGAGGACAGCCCCAGCATTTT. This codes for CASSDRGGQPQHF.

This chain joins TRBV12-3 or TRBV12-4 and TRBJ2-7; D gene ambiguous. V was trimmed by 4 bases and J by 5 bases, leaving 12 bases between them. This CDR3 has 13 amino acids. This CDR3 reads CASSSLRSHEQYF. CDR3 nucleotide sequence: TGTGCCAGCAGTTCGCTACGTTCCCACGAGCAGTACTTC.

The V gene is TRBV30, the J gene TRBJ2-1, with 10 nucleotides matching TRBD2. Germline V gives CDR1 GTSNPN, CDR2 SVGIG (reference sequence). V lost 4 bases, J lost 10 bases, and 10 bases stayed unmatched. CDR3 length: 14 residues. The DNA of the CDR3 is TGTGCCTGGAATGGAGCGGGAGGGCCCTTCGAGCAGTTCTTC. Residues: CAWNGAGGPFEQFF.

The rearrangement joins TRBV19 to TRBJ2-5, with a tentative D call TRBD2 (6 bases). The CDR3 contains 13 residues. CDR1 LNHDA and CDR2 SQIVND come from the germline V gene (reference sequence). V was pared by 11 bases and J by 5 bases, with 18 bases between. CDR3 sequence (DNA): TGTGCCTCTCGATCGGAGGGAGATGAGACCCAGTACTTC. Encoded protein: CASRSEGDETQYF. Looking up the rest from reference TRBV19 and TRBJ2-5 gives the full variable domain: DGGITQSPKYLFRKEGQNVTLSCEQNLNHDAMYWYRQDPGQGLRLIYYSQIVNDFQKGDIAEGYSVSREKKESFPLTVTSAQKNPTAFYLCASRSEGDETQYFGPGTRLLVL.

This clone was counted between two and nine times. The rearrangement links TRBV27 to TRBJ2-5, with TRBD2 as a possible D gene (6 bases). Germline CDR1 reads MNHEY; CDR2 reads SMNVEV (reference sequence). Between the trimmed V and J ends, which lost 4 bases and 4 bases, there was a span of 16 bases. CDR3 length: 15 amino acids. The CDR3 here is CASSSWGQGGETQYF. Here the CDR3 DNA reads TGTGCCAGCAGTTCCTGGGGCCAGGGAGGAGAGACCCAGTACTTC.

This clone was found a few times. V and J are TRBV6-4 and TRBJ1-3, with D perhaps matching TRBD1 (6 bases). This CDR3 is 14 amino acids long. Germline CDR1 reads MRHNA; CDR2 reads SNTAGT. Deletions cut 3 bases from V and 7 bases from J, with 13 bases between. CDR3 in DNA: TGTGCCAGCAGTGAAACCGGGACATCGAACACCATATATTTT. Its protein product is CASSETGTSNTIYF.